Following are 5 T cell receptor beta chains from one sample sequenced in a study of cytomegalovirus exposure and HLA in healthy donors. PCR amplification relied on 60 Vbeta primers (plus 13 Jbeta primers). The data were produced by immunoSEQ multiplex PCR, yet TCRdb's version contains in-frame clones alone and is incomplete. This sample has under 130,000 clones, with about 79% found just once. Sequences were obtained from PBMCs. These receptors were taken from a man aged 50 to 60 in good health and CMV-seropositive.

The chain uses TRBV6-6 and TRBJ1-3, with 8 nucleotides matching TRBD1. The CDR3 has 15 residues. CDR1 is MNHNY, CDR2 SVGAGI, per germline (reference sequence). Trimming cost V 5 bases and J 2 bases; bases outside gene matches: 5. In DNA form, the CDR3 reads TGTGCCAGCAGTCGAGACAGGGGCACTGGAAACACCATATATTTT. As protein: CASSRDRGTGNTIYF.

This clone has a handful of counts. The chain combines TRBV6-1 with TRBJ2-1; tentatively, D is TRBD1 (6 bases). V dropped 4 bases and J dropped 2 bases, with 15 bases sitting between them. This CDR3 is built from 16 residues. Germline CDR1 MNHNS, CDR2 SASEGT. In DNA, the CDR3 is TGTGCCAGCAGTGCAGAACAGGGAAGGACCTACAATGAGCAGTTCTTC. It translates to CASSAEQGRTYNEQFF.

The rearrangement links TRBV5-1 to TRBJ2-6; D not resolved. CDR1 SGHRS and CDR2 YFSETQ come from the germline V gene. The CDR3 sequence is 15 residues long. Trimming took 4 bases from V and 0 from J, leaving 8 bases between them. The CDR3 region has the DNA TGCGCCAGCAGCCCCGGAGTCTCTGGGGCCAACGTCCTGACTTTC. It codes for CASSPGVSGANVLTF.

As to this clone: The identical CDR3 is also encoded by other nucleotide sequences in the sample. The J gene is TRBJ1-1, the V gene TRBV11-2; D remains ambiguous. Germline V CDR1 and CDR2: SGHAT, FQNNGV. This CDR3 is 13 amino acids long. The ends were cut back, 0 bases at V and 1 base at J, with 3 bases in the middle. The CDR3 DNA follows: TGTGCCAGCAGCTTAGACCGGAACACTGAAGCTTTCTTT. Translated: CASSLDRNTEAFF.

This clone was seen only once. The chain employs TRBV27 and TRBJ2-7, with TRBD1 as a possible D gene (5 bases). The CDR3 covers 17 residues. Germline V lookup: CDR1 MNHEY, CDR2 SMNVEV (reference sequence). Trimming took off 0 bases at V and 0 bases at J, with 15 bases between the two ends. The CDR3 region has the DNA TGTGCCAGCAGTTTATCGGCCAGACAGACGGCCTCCTACGAGCAGTACTTC. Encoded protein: CASSLSARQTASYEQYF.